The 25 T cell receptor beta chains given below trace back to one sample, sequenced in a study of blood T cell repertoires in COVID-19. Assay: immunoSEQ multiplex PCR; the TCRdb copy retains only in-frame clones and omits some. The repertoire holds 330,000 or so clones, roughly 90% seen once, with approximately 4.1% in the top ten. Sequenced input: peripheral blood. Receptors originate from a woman aged 60-75 years with COVID-19, enrolled during active disease.

The chain's CDR3 is CASSPQGSANTEAFF. In DNA, the CDR3 is TGTGCCAGCAGTCCACAGGGTTCGGCGAACACTGAAGCTTTCTTT. The rearrangement joins TRBV2 to TRBJ1-1; D possibly corresponds to TRBD1 (6 bases). V gave up 5 bases and J gave up 1 base, with 14 bases separating them. In germline, CDR1 is SNHLY, CDR2 FYNNEI. The CDR3 loop spans 15 amino acids.

This chain uses TRBV4-2 with TRBJ2-1; 7 bases line up with TRBD2. The V gene end was trimmed by 3 bases and the J gene end by 2 bases; junction bases not matched to a gene: 4. The germline V gene has CDR1 LGHNA and CDR2 YNFKEQ. The CDR3 length is 15 residues. The CDR3 loop is CASSHERGPYNEQFF. CDR3 nucleotides: TGTGCCAGCAGCCACGAGCGGGGACCCTACAATGAGCAGTTCTTC.

V gene TRBV9 combines with J gene TRBJ1-2; D is unresolved. V was cut by 0 bases and J by 5 bases, with 14 bases left in between. The CDR3 loop spans 15 amino acids. Germline lookup yields CDR1 SGDLS and CDR2 YYNGEE. Here the CDR3 DNA reads TGTGCCAGCAGCGTAGATATGCCTGCCGGTTATGGCTACACCTTC. Its protein is CASSVDMPAGYGYTF.

V is TRBV6-6 and J is TRBJ1-3; 9 bases map to TRBD1. Trimming cost V 0 bases and J 4 bases; bases outside gene matches: 4. The germline V gene encodes CDR1 MNHNY and CDR2 SVGAGI (reference sequence). The CDR3 has 16 residues. CDR3 nucleotides: TGTGCCAGCAGTTACTCGGGGACAGGGTTGGGAAACACCATATATTTT. Translated: CASSYSGTGLGNTIYF.

This chain connects TRBV30 to TRBJ1-1; D uncertain. V was clipped by 0 bases and J by 5 bases, with 19 bases between them. Germline CDR1 is GTSNPN and CDR2 is SVGIG (reference sequence). CDR3 length: 16 amino acids. CDR3 amino acids: CAWSVNYPGSGTEAFF. The CDR3 DNA sequence: TGTGCCTGGAGTGTAAATTATCCCGGGAGCGGTACTGAAGCTTTCTTT.

CDR3 loop: CATSRDLRGIDTEAFF. The CDR3 DNA follows: TGTGCCACCAGCAGGGACCTCAGGGGGATAGACACTGAAGCTTTCTTT. This rearrangement joins TRBV15 to TRBJ1-1; TRBD1 agrees at 7 bases. The CDR3 totals 16 residues. V was clipped by 3 bases and J by 3 bases; unmatched bases: 10. Per germline, CDR1 LNHNV and CDR2 YYDKDF (reference sequence). The whole variable domain, filled in from reference TRBV15 and TRBJ1-1, reads DAMVIQNPRYQVTQFGKPVTLSCSQTLNHNVMYWYQQKSSQAPKLLFHYYDKDFNNEADTPDNFQSRRPNTSFCFLDIRSPGLGDTAMYLCATSRDLRGIDTEAFFGQGTRLTVV.

This clone has only a few counts. This chain joins TRBV2 and TRBJ2-2; 11 bases map to TRBD1. CDR1 SNHLY and CDR2 FYNNEI come from the germline V gene. Trimming cost V 10 bases and J 6 bases; bases outside gene matches: 10. This CDR3 spans 15 amino acids. The CDR3, as DNA: TGTGCCACGGGACAGGGGGTGTCGGGTGCCGGGGAGCTGTTTTTT. Protein product: CATGQGVSGAGELFF.

This chain connects TRBV5-4 to TRBJ2-7; 13 nucleotides align to TRBD2. CDR1 SGHNT and CDR2 YYREEE come from the germline V gene (reference sequence). The trim removed 4 bases at V and 0 bases at J, leaving 10 bases unmatched. There are 18 residues in the CDR3. CDR3 DNA: TGTGCCAGCAGCCCTGGGGCACTAGCGGGGGGGCGCTCCTACGAGCAGTACTTC. It encodes CASSPGALAGGRSYEQYF.

The chain is built from TRBV13 and TRBJ1-4; the match to TRBD1 covers 9 bases. CDR3 size: 12 residues. The V segment lost 5 bases and the J segment 14 bases; nucleotides outside the gene matches: 6. The germline CDR1 and CDR2 sequences are PRHDT and FYEKMQ (reference sequence). CDR3: CASSRSGQGLFF. The CDR3 bases are TGTGCCAGCAGCCGATCAGGACAGGGGCTGTTTTTT.

V gene TRBV6-1 combines with J gene TRBJ1-6; 7 nucleotides align to TRBD1. The CDR3 extends over 16 amino acids. From germline, CDR1 is MNHNS and CDR2 SASEGT. Unmatched junction bases numbered 4, after V lost 3 bases and J lost 2 bases. This CDR3 is CASSERDSPYNSPLHF. CDR3 nucleotide sequence: TGTGCCAGCAGTGAGCGGGACAGCCCCTATAATTCACCCCTCCACTTT.

The chain carries TRBV11-2 and TRBJ2-3; 12 nucleotides line up with TRBD2. The CDR3 consists of 16 residues. Germline CDR1 reads SGHAT; CDR2 reads FQNNGV. Trimming cost V 3 bases and J 2 bases; bases outside gene matches: 3. The CDR3 protein is CASSFTSGGSTDTQYF. CDR3 DNA: TGTGCCAGCAGCTTCACTAGCGGGGGGTCCACAGATACGCAGTATTTT.

The V and J genes are TRBV19 and TRBJ2-7; 11 nucleotides align to TRBD2. Unmatched junction bases numbered 6, after V lost 5 bases and J lost 3 bases. The V gene's germline CDR1 is LNHDA and CDR2 SQIVND (reference sequence). The CDR3 length is 15 residues. The CDR3 nucleotides read TGTGCCAGTAGTGTCCTAGCGGGGGGTGACTACGAGCAGTACTTC. Its translation: CASSVLAGGDYEQYF.

The chain combines TRBV7-9 with TRBJ2-1; 7 bases are a match to TRBD1. This CDR3 has 18 amino acids. The germline V gene has CDR1 SEHNR and CDR2 FQNEAQ (reference sequence). V was pared by 3 bases and J by 5 bases, with 16 bases of the junction left unmatched. The CDR3 DNA reads TGTGCCAGCAGCTTCCATCAATTCCGGGACAGTAAAGACAATGAGCAGTTCTTC. Protein product: CASSFHQFRDSKDNEQFF.

In this sample, this clone turned up once. The chain recombines TRBV7-9 with TRBJ2-7; no clear D gene. CDR3 length: 13 residues. The V gene's germline CDR1 is SEHNR and CDR2 FQNEAQ (reference sequence). V was shortened by 2 bases and J by 3 bases, with 8 bases between the two germline ends. The CDR3 here is CASSLLPYYEQYF. CDR3 sequence (DNA): TGTGCCAGCAGCTTATTACCCTACTACGAGCAGTACTTC. Together with reference TRBV7-9 and TRBJ2-7, the CDR3 gives the full variable domain: DTGVSQNPRHKITKRGQNVTFRCDPISEHNRLYWYRQTLGQGPEFLTYFQNEAQLEKSRLLSDRFSAERPKGSFSTLEIQRTEQGDSAMYLCASSLLPYYEQYFGPGTRLTVT.

This clone appeared a single time. The chain combines TRBV2 with TRBJ1-1, with 9 bases identical to TRBD1. Trimming at V came to 8 bases and at J to 4 bases, leaving 5 bases not matched to a gene. Germline CDR1 reads SNHLY; CDR2 reads FYNNEI. CDR3 size: 13 residues. The CDR3 DNA follows: TGTGCCAGCCGGGACAGGGTTCTCACTGAAGCTTTCTTT. As protein: CASRDRVLTEAFF.

The rearrangement joins TRBV6-1 to TRBJ1-2; TRBD1 aligns across 7 bases. V shed 1 base and J 4 bases; nucleotides not matched to a gene: 6. Germline V gene data show CDR1 as MNHNS and CDR2 as SASEGT. This CDR3 is built from 15 residues. The CDR3 loop is CASSEGWAGGYGYTF. The CDR3, as DNA: TGTGCCAGCAGTGAAGGATGGGCAGGGGGCTATGGCTACACCTTC.

This chain uses TRBV3-1 (or the pseudogene TRBV3-2) with TRBJ2-2, with 9 bases lining up with TRBD1. CDR3 length: 20 residues. Germline V gives CDR1 LGHDT, CDR2 YNNKEL (reference sequence). V trimming: 2 bases; J trimming: 5 bases; junction bases outside the gene matches: 18. The CDR3 reads CASSQLDSGTGTRGTGELFF. The CDR3, as DNA: TGTGCCAGCAGCCAATTGGATTCCGGGACAGGGACCCGAGGAACCGGGGAGCTGTTTTTT.

This chain uses TRBV5-5 with TRBJ2-7, with D possibly being TRBD2 (6 bases). Germline CDR1 and CDR2: SGHKS and YYEKEE (reference sequence). V was clipped by 5 bases and J by 2 bases, with 14 bases between them. The CDR3 runs to 14 residues. The CDR3 spells CASRTGTGAYEQYF. The DNA for the CDR3 is TGTGCCAGCAGAACCGGGACGGGGGCCTACGAGCAGTACTTC.

The chain is built from TRBV6-5 and TRBJ1-2; 7 nucleotides agree with TRBD1. Germline CDR1 reads MNHEY; CDR2 reads SVGAGI. J was trimmed by 1 base and V by 7 bases; bases with no gene match: 3. This CDR3 region has 13 residues. The CDR3 here is CASTNRGNYGYTF. In DNA form, the CDR3 reads TGTGCCAGCACAAACAGGGGTAACTATGGCTACACCTTC.

V usage is TRBV5-1 and J usage is TRBJ2-1, with 11 bases lining up with TRBD2. The CDR3 spans 15 residues. Germline values: CDR1 SGHRS, CDR2 YFSETQ. Trimming at V came to 5 bases and at J to 6 bases, leaving 7 bases not matched to a gene. The DNA of the CDR3 is TGCGCCAGCAGATTAGTGACTAGCGGGGCCAATGAGCAGTTCTTC. Protein product: CASRLVTSGANEQFF.

Written as DNA, the CDR3 is TGTGCCAGCAGTGATAGGCAGGTGTATAATTCACCCCTCCACTTT. As protein: CASSDRQVYNSPLHF. V usage is TRBV6-1 and J usage is TRBJ1-6; no clear D gene. The CDR3 is 15 residues long. Germline CDR1 and CDR2: MNHNS and SASEGT. The ends were cut back, 3 bases at V and 4 bases at J, with 10 bases in the middle.

The gene calls are TRBV5-4 and TRBJ2-3, with 13 bases aligning to TRBD2. Germline V gene data show CDR1 as SGHNT and CDR2 as YYREEE (reference sequence). V was clipped by 1 base and J by 5 bases; unmatched bases: 7. The CDR3 length is 17 residues. CDR3 amino acids: CASSLMVTSGGQDTQYF. CDR3 DNA sequence: TGTGCCAGCAGCTTGATGGTGACTAGCGGGGGGCAAGATACGCAGTATTTT.

The chain carries TRBV18 and TRBJ2-7; TRBD2 matches at 14 bases. CDR1 is KGHSH, CDR2 LQKENI, per germline. With 1 base clipped from V and 7 bases from J, the junction kept 9 bases outside the gene matches. This CDR3 region has 17 residues. The CDR3 reads CASSPRGLAGGMGEQYF. In DNA form, the CDR3 reads TGTGCCAGCTCACCACGTGGACTAGCGGGGGGAATGGGAGAGCAGTACTTC.

The chain combines TRBV7-8 with TRBJ2-5; D may be TRBD2 (6 bases). V was pared by 4 bases and J by 5 bases, with 23 bases between. Germline V gene lookup returns CDR1 SGHVS and CDR2 FQNEAQ. The CDR3 loop spans 17 amino acids. The CDR3 coding sequence is TGTGCCAGCAGCTCCAACCCGGGACTGCTAGATCGCGAGACCCAGTACTTC. This gives the protein CASSSNPGLLDRETQYF.

J is TRBJ2-3 and V is TRBV7-3, with 14 bases matching TRBD2. Trimming took 6 bases from V and 4 from J; bases not matched to a gene: 6. The CDR3 spans 16 residues. Germline V gene sequence: CDR1 SGHTA, CDR2 FQGTGA. The CDR3 spells CASRYGLAGGSDTQYF. CDR3 nucleotide sequence: TGTGCCAGCAGATATGGACTAGCGGGGGGATCAGATACGCAGTATTTT.